Listed here are 30 T cell receptor beta chains from one sample, sequenced in a study of T cell repertoires in cytomegalovirus infection. TCRdb reprocessed the reads via MiXCR and lists one record per CDR3 protein. The sample includes roughly 120,000 distinct CDR3 sequences, more than 30% of them seen just once. Their antigens remain unidentified. The material sequenced was CD8+ T cells from cultured PBMCs, taken from culture after CMV antigen stimulation. These receptors all stem from a human donor in good health (CMV status not recorded). Some clones in this sample may be carry-over from other donors' samples.

This clonotype was picked up a small number of times. This chain joins TRBV5-6 and TRBJ1-1; TRBD1 matches at 7 bases. Trimming at V came to 6 bases and at J to 4 bases, leaving 0 bases not matched to a gene. Germline lookup yields CDR1 SGHDT and CDR2 YYEEEE. CDR3 size: 11 residues. As DNA, the CDR3 is TGTGCCAGCAACAGGGGCACTGAAGCTTTCTTT. Translation gives CASNRGTEAFF.

V and J are TRBV9 and TRBJ2-5; the D gene is possibly TRBD2 (7 bases). The ends were cut back, 0 bases at V and 4 bases at J, with 19 bases in the middle. Per germline, CDR1 SGDLS and CDR2 YYNGEE. This CDR3 comprises 17 residues. CDR3 sequence: CASSVANGAGALETQYF. CDR3 DNA sequence: TGTGCCAGCAGCGTAGCTAACGGGGCGGGGGCGTTAGAGACCCAGTACTTC.

This sequence joins TRBV7-2 and TRBJ2-1, with D possibly being TRBD2 (6 bases). Between the trimmed V and J ends, which lost 5 bases and 6 bases, there was a span of 17 bases. The CDR3 length is 15 residues. Germline assignment: CDR1 SGHTA and CDR2 FQGNSA. The CDR3 spells CASSRWGVRVNEQFF. The CDR3 bases are TGTGCCAGCAGCCGGTGGGGGGTCAGAGTCAATGAGCAGTTCTTC.

The chain links TRBV6-2 or TRBV6-3 to TRBJ2-7; D gene ambiguous. Germline V gene data show CDR1 as MNHEY and CDR2 as SVGEGT. V lost 2 bases, J lost 5 bases, and 7 bases lay in between. This CDR3 spans 12 amino acids. The CDR3 spells CASSYTANEQYF. For the CDR3, the DNA is TGTGCCAGCAGTTACACCGCCAACGAGCAGTACTTC.

The V and J genes are TRBV27 and TRBJ1-2; no reliable D call. The CDR3 is made up of 13 amino acids. The germline V and J ends were trimmed by 0 bases and 6 bases, with 8 bases remaining between them. Germline V gives CDR1 MNHEY, CDR2 SMNVEV (reference sequence). CDR3 loop: CASSLSTVDGYTF. CDR3 coding DNA: TGTGCCAGCAGTTTATCCACAGTAGATGGCTACACCTTC.

This clonotype turned up a few times. This sequence joins TRBV20-1 and TRBJ2-7, with D unclear. V was clipped by 1 base and J by 3 bases, with 4 bases between them. The length of the CDR3 is 11 residues. Germline V lookup: CDR1 DFQATT, CDR2 SNEGSKA (reference sequence). The CDR3 DNA reads TGCAGTGCTAGAGTCGGCTACGAGCAGTACTTC. Residues: CSARVGYEQYF.

The chain has TRBV25-1 and TRBJ1-1; TRBD1 is a possible D gene (5 bases). This CDR3 has 14 residues. Germline V CDR1 and CDR2: MGHDK, SYGVNS. Between the trimmed V and J ends, which lost 6 bases and 6 bases, there was a span of 17 bases. CDR3 amino acids: CASSPRVGISEAFF. In DNA, the CDR3 is TGTGCCAGCAGCCCCAGGGTCGGGATCTCTGAAGCTTTCTTT.

The rearrangement links TRBV5-5 to TRBJ1-6, with D unresolved. This CDR3 is built from 15 residues. In germline, CDR1 is SGHKS, CDR2 YYEKEE (reference sequence). Trimming shortened V by 1 base and J by 7 bases, and 12 bases separated the two germline ends. The DNA of the CDR3 is TGTGCCAGCAGCTTGCATGAGGCTCGGAATTCACCCCTCCACTTT. This translates into CASSLHEARNSPLHF.

This clonotype has ten or more counts. This chain links TRBV11-2 with TRBJ1-2; D may be TRBD1 (5 bases). The germline V gene has CDR1 SGHAT and CDR2 FQNNGV. Deletions cut 4 bases from V and 1 base from J, with 13 bases between. This CDR3 spans 15 amino acids. As DNA, the CDR3 is TGTGCCAGCAGCTCACCTCGGGGCTATAACTATGGCTACACCTTC. Its protein is CASSSPRGYNYGYTF. Together with reference TRBV11-2 and TRBJ1-2, the CDR3 gives the full variable domain: EAGVAQSPRYKIIEKRQSVAFWCNPISGHATLYWYQQILGQGPKLLIQFQNNGVVDDSQLPKDRFSAERLKGVDSTLKIQPAKLEDSAVYLCASSSPRGYNYGYTFGSGTRLTVV.

V is TRBV7-2 and J is TRBJ2-7; 13 bases line up with TRBD2. The trim removed 3 bases at V and 2 bases at J, leaving 16 bases unmatched. CDR3 size: 20 residues. Germline loops: CDR1 SGHTA, CDR2 FQGNSA. CDR3 region: CASSLPFTSGGALTTYEQYF. CDR3 bases: TGTGCCAGCAGCTTGCCCTTTACTAGCGGGGGGGCCCTAACCACCTACGAGCAGTACTTC.

This clonotype was seen ten or more times. V usage is TRBV6-2 or TRBV6-3 and J usage is TRBJ2-7; D may be TRBD1 (6 bases). Deletions cut 0 bases from V and 2 bases from J, with 14 bases between. Germline V gene data show CDR1 as MNHEY and CDR2 as SVGEGT. This CDR3 spans 16 amino acids. The CDR3 sequence: CASSYSTETGTYEQYF. CDR3 sequence (DNA): TGTGCCAGCAGTTACTCGACCGAAACAGGGACCTACGAGCAGTACTTC.

This clonotype was detected a few times. V gene TRBV27 combines with J gene TRBJ2-1; possibly TRBD2 for D (7 bases). CDR1 and CDR2 (germline): MNHEY, SMNVEV (reference sequence). V lost 6 bases, J lost 10 bases, and 25 bases lay in between. The CDR3 length is 16 residues. The CDR3 spells CASSPREGGPGGEQFF. The CDR3 coding sequence is TGTGCCAGCAGCCCACGTGAGGGGGGCCCCGGGGGGGAGCAGTTCTTC.

This clonotype was recorded at least ten times. The rearrangement joins TRBV7-2 to TRBJ1-1; TRBD1 agrees at 9 bases. CDR1 SGHTA and CDR2 FQGNSA come from the germline V gene. The trim removed 1 base at V and 1 base at J, leaving 4 bases unmatched. The CDR3 is 16 residues long. CDR3 sequence (DNA): TGTGCCAGCAGCTTAGGGACAGGGGAGAGGAACACTGAAGCTTTCTTT. It specifies CASSLGTGERNTEAFF.

This clonotype was counted only a few times. Here the CDR3 DNA reads TGCGCCAGCAGCTTGGGCGTACAGGGGGCGTCGGCTGGAAACACCATATATTTT. It translates to CASSLGVQGASAGNTIYF. V usage is TRBV5-1 and J usage is TRBJ1-3, with 9 positions matching TRBD1. Unmatched junction bases numbered 9, after V lost 0 bases and J lost 2 bases. The germline gives CDR1 SGHRS, CDR2 YFSETQ. The CDR3 totals 18 residues.

In its sample, this clonotype was seen many times. CDR3 residues: CASSLGPSSGANVLTF. The CDR3 bases are TGTGCCAGCAGCTTGGGGCCGAGCTCTGGGGCCAACGTCCTGACTTTC. The chain couples TRBV5-4 to TRBJ2-6; no reliable D call. Germline-derived CDR1 and CDR2 are SGHNT and YYREEE (reference sequence). The CDR3 contains 16 residues. V gave up 0 bases and J gave up 0 bases, with 7 bases separating them.

CDR3 region: CASSADRPHQYNSPLHF. Here the CDR3 DNA reads TGTGCCAGCAGCGCGGACAGACCGCACCAATATAATTCACCCCTCCACTTT. The rearrangement uses TRBV9 and TRBJ1-6; D perhaps matches TRBD1 (6 bases). V was trimmed by 3 bases and J by 4 bases, leaving 17 bases between them. The CDR3 contains 17 residues. Germline CDR1 and CDR2: SGDLS and YYNGEE.

This clonotype was recorded a few times. The rearrangement links TRBV11-2 to TRBJ2-2; 12 bases agree with TRBD2. This CDR3 contains 17 residues. Losses at the gene ends were 5 bases for V and 4 bases for J; bases not matched to a gene: 8. Germline loops: CDR1 SGHAT, CDR2 FQNNGV. The DNA of the CDR3 is TGTGCCAGCAGCCGGTCTAGCGGGGGGGCGGCCACCGGGGAGCTGTTTTTT. Protein sequence: CASSRSSGGAATGELFF.

This clonotype has at least ten counts. J is TRBJ2-1 and V is TRBV7-2, with 14 bases aligning to TRBD2. The CDR3 sequence is 17 residues long. With V trimmed by 0 bases and J by 7 bases, 5 bases remained unmatched. Germline-derived CDR1 and CDR2 are SGHTA and FQGNSA. CDR3 sequence reads: CASSLARTSGGRNEQFF. The CDR3 DNA reads TGTGCCAGCAGCTTAGCCAGGACTAGCGGGGGGAGAAATGAGCAGTTCTTC.

In nucleotides, the CDR3 is TGCGCCAGCAGCCAGTTCGGGGGCTATGGCTACACCTTC. Amino acid sequence: CASSQFGGYGYTF. The chain is built from TRBV4-1 and TRBJ1-2, with a weak D call TRBD1 (5 bases). Germline V lookup: CDR1 MGHRA, CDR2 YSYEKL. The ends were cut back, 3 bases at V and 4 bases at J, with 9 bases in the middle. There are 13 residues in the CDR3.

This clonotype showed up just a few times. This sequence joins TRBV7-6 and TRBJ2-5; 12 bases map to TRBD2. The CDR3 is made up of 16 amino acids. Losses at the gene ends were 5 bases for V and 1 base for J; bases not matched to a gene: 5. Germline assignment: CDR1 SGHVS and CDR2 FNYEAQ. The CDR3 coding sequence is TGTGCCAGCAGCGCGACTAGCGGGGGACGCCAAGAGACCCAGTACTTC. This translates into CASSATSGGRQETQYF.

The table lists this clonotype with a few counts. The rearrangement uses TRBV20-1 and TRBJ2-7, with TRBD2 identical over 12 bases. V lost 3 bases to trimming and J lost 0 bases; unmatched junction nucleotides: 12. CDR1 DFQATT and CDR2 SNEGSKA come from the germline V gene (reference sequence). CDR3 length equals 18 residues. The DNA for the CDR3 is TGCAGTGCTAGTGGTAGTCTAGCGGGGGGGAGGAGCTCCTACGAGCAGTACTTC. It translates to CSASGSLAGGRSSYEQYF.

The chain recombines TRBV2 with TRBJ2-7, with a tentative D call TRBD1 (5 bases). Germline V gives CDR1 SNHLY, CDR2 FYNNEI. Trimming left V 4 bases short and J 1 base short, with 8 bases between. This CDR3 contains 13 residues. CDR3 loop: CASSGQLSYEQYF. The CDR3 DNA reads as TGTGCCAGCAGTGGACAGCTTTCCTACGAGCAGTACTTC.

The chain employs TRBV6-2 or TRBV6-3 and TRBJ2-7; a weak D match, TRBD1 (5 bases). CDR1 MNHEY and CDR2 SVGEGT come from the germline V gene. The length of the CDR3 is 13 residues. Trimming stripped 7 bases from V and 5 bases from J, with 15 bases between. The CDR3 is CASTLRTWNEQYF. CDR3 DNA: TGTGCCAGCACCCTACGGACATGGAACGAGCAGTACTTC.

The chain links TRBV19 to TRBJ1-1; D gene unclear. Trimming cost V 3 bases and J 8 bases, with 16 bases left between them. Germline V CDR1 and CDR2: LNHDA, SQIVND (reference sequence). This CDR3 has 14 amino acids. CDR3 nucleotide sequence: TGTGCCAGTAGTATGGGTCCCGGACTTGTAGAAGCTTTCTTT. Its translation: CASSMGPGLVEAFF.

This clonotype was seen many times. The chain links TRBV6-4 to TRBJ1-1, with a possible D match to TRBD1 (5 bases). The CDR3 length is 15 residues. The V end was cut by 2 bases, the J end by 3 bases, with 13 bases between. Germline-derived CDR1 and CDR2 are MRHNA and SNTAGT. The CDR3 region has the DNA TGTGCCAGCAGTGACGGATTCGGAGGGGACACTGAAGCTTTCTTT. Amino acid sequence: CASSDGFGGDTEAFF.

This clonotype has ten or more counts. The chain employs TRBV27 and TRBJ1-5, with D unresolved. Germline V gene lookup returns CDR1 MNHEY and CDR2 SMNVEV (reference sequence). The ends were cut back, 0 bases at V and 4 bases at J, with 10 bases in the middle. The length of the CDR3 is 15 residues. The CDR3 DNA sequence: TGTGCCAGCAGTTTATCGGGCCCCTCTAATCAGCCCCAGCATTTT. Translating it yields CASSLSGPSNQPQHF.

Remarks on this clonotype: A much larger clone sits a single nucleotide away, making a read error possible. The chain joins TRBV7-2 to TRBJ2-1; 10 bases are shared with TRBD2. Germline CDR1 and CDR2: SGHTA and FQGNSA. The CDR3 consists of 15 residues. The V segment lost 3 bases and the J segment 3 bases; nucleotides outside the gene matches: 2. The CDR3 sequence is CASSFASGGYNEQFF. The CDR3 nucleotides read TGTGCCAGCAGCTTCGCTAGCGGGGGCTACAATGAGCAGTTCTTC.

V gene TRBV7-6 combines with J gene TRBJ1-2; D uncertain. V was pared by 0 bases and J by 3 bases, with 11 bases between. Looked up from germline, CDR1 is SGHVS and CDR2 is FNYEAQ. The CDR3 is 15 residues long. The CDR3 DNA sequence: TGTGCCAGCAGCTTAGCCCTGTCCGGGGACTATGGCTACACCTTC. This translates into CASSLALSGDYGYTF.

The chain recombines TRBV11-2 with TRBJ1-1, with D perhaps TRBD1 (6 bases). The V and J ends lost 4 bases and 4 bases respectively, with 16 bases between them. Germline lookup yields CDR1 SGHAT and CDR2 FQNNGV. The CDR3 is 15 residues long. In DNA form, the CDR3 reads TGTGCCAGCAGCTCCACAGGGTATGAGTCCACTGAAGCTTTCTTT. This sequence encodes CASSSTGYESTEAFF.

The chain recombines TRBV5-6 with TRBJ1-4, with 8 positions matching TRBD1. Germline-derived CDR1 and CDR2 are SGHDT and YYEEEE. CDR3 size: 16 residues. V lost 0 bases to trimming and J lost 6 bases; unmatched junction nucleotides: 7. This chain's CDR3 is CASSLVAGGPYEKLFF. In DNA form, the CDR3 reads TGTGCCAGCAGCTTGGTGGCAGGGGGCCCTTATGAAAAACTGTTTTTT.